The 26 T cell receptor beta chains reported below all come from one sample, sequenced in a study of blood T cell repertoires in COVID-19. Repertoires were generated with immunoSEQ multiplex PCR, while TCRdb's copy carries only in-frame clones and drops some. The sample lists 250,000 to 300,000 clones, roughly nine tenths seen once, with about 12% in the top ten. The specimen was peripheral blood. The receptors derive from a woman in her twenties or thirties with COVID-19, enrolled during active disease.

The V gene is TRBV7-8, the J gene TRBJ2-7; D is uncertain. Trimming took 5 bases from V and 3 from J, leaving 17 bases between them. The CDR3 has 15 residues. CDR1 is SGHVS, CDR2 FQNEAQ, per germline. The CDR3 DNA reads TGTGCCAGCAGCCTCCAGGATCGCTCATACTACGAGCAGTACTTC. Translation: CASSLQDRSYYEQYF.

V and J are TRBV5-4 and TRBJ2-7; D unresolved. The V end lost 4 bases, the J end lost 4 bases, and 12 bases lay between the germline ends. The CDR3 runs 13 residues. Germline CDR1 SGHNT, CDR2 YYREEE (reference sequence). CDR3 in DNA: TGTGCCAGCAGCCGTAACTCTCTTTACGAGCAGTACTTC. Protein product: CASSRNSLYEQYF.

The rearrangement uses TRBV6-5 and TRBJ1-4; TRBD1 might be the D (5 bases). The CDR3 totals 14 residues. From germline, CDR1 is MNHEY and CDR2 SVGAGI. V shed 4 bases and J shed 1 base, with 7 bases lying between them. The CDR3 DNA is TGTGCCAGCAGTTTCCAGGGAACTAATGAAAAACTGTTTTTT. Translated: CASSFQGTNEKLFF.

V gene TRBV6-5 combines with J gene TRBJ2-5; 7 bases agree with TRBD1. The germline CDR1 and CDR2 sequences are MNHEY and SVGAGI. Trimming cost V 10 bases and J 13 bases; bases outside gene matches: 12. This CDR3 has 11 residues. CDR3 DNA: TGTGCCACCCAACCCGACAGGGTGGTGTACTTC. As protein: CATQPDRVVYF.

The rearrangement uses TRBV7-2 and TRBJ1-2, with D tentatively TRBD1 (5 bases). The germline V gene encodes CDR1 SGHTA and CDR2 FQGNSA. The CDR3 length is 14 residues. Trimming cost V 5 bases and J 3 bases, with 13 bases left between them. The CDR3, as DNA: TGTGCCAGCAGCCCCGCCCAGGGCTACTATGGCTACACCTTC. Its translation is CASSPAQGYYGYTF. Variable domain in full (rest from reference TRBV7-2 and TRBJ1-2): GAGVSQSPSNKVTEKGKDVELRCDPISGHTALYWYRQSLGQGLEFLIYFQGNSAPDKSGLPSDRFSAERTGGSVSTLTIQRTQQEDSAVYLCASSPAQGYYGYTFGSGTRLTVV.

V gene TRBV9 combines with J gene TRBJ2-3; D not resolved. V was clipped by 3 bases and J by 3 bases, with 8 bases between them. The V gene's germline CDR1 is SGDLS and CDR2 YYNGEE. The CDR3 has 13 residues. The CDR3 bases are TGTGCCAGCAGCGACTCTCGAACAGATACGCAGTATTTT. Translation gives CASSDSRTDTQYF.

This sequence joins TRBV5-5 and TRBJ1-2; 12 bases are shared with TRBD1. J lost 6 bases, V lost 1 base, and 10 bases had no gene match. Germline CDR1 is SGHKS and CDR2 is YYEKEE (reference sequence). This CDR3 contains 17 residues. CDR3 sequence: CASSLRGRDRGPHGYTF. The CDR3 DNA reads TGTGCCAGCAGCTTGCGGGGCCGGGACAGGGGGCCACATGGCTACACCTTC.

This clone was observed once. CDR3 sequence: CASSQASSGETQYF. The CDR3 bases are TGTGCCAGCAGCCAAGCGTCTAGCGGGGAAACGCAGTATTTT. The chain joins TRBV3-1 (or the pseudogene TRBV3-2) to TRBJ2-3, with TRBD2 identical over 9 bases. The CDR3 totals 14 residues. Trimming removed 1 base from V and 9 bases from J; junction bases left unmatched: 5. Germline lookup yields CDR1 LGHDT and CDR2 YNNKEL (reference sequence).

The chain couples TRBV28 to TRBJ2-5; TRBD2 matches 10 bases. V lost 5 bases to trimming and J lost 7 bases; unmatched junction nucleotides: 7. CDR1 MDHEN and CDR2 SYDVKM come from the germline V gene. This CDR3 is built from 14 residues. This CDR3 is CASSLASGGPTQYF. As DNA, the CDR3 is TGTGCCAGCAGTCTCGCTAGCGGGGGCCCGACCCAGTACTTC.

The chain employs TRBV7-9 and TRBJ1-1; TRBD1 matches at 9 bases. The germline V gene encodes CDR1 SEHNR and CDR2 FQNEAQ (reference sequence). This CDR3 is 18 amino acids long. V lost 6 bases, J lost 0 bases, and 14 bases stayed unmatched. The chain's CDR3 is CASRLVGQGFRMNTEAFF. In DNA form, the CDR3 reads TGTGCCAGCAGACTAGTGGGACAGGGTTTTCGCATGAACACTGAAGCTTTCTTT. The variable domain in full, completed from reference TRBV7-9 and TRBJ1-1, reads DTGVSQNPRHKITKRGQNVTFRCDPISEHNRLYWYRQTLGQGPEFLTYFQNEAQLEKSRLLSDRFSAERPKGSFSTLEIQRTEQGDSAMYLCASRLVGQGFRMNTEAFFGQGTRLTVV.

V usage is TRBV15 and J usage is TRBJ2-4; 12 nucleotides align to TRBD2. The CDR3 totals 19 residues. Per the germline V gene, CDR1 is LNHNV and CDR2 is YYDKDF (reference sequence). J was trimmed by 1 base and V by 0 bases; bases with no gene match: 7. The CDR3 protein is CATSRDRGLAGLAKNIQYF. The CDR3 nucleotides read TGTGCCACCAGCAGAGATCGAGGACTAGCGGGGTTGGCCAAAAACATTCAGTACTTC.

This rearrangement joins TRBV5-1 to TRBJ1-2; possible D gene TRBD1, 5 bases. Trimming took off 4 bases at V and 2 bases at J, with 9 bases between the two ends. CDR1 is SGHRS and CDR2 is YFSETQ in the germline V gene. The CDR3 spans 13 residues. The DNA of the CDR3 is TGCGCCAGCAGCGTGACAGTGAACTATGGCTACACCTTC. Protein: CASSVTVNYGYTF.

This rearrangement joins TRBV6-4 to TRBJ2-2; 10 nucleotides line up with TRBD1. This CDR3 region has 15 residues. Germline CDR1 is MRHNA and CDR2 is SNTAGT. The trim removed 6 bases at V and 5 bases at J, leaving 6 bases unmatched. The DNA of the CDR3 is TGTGCCAGCAGAAGGACAGGGGGTCAAACCGGGGAGCTGTTTTTT. Protein: CASRRTGGQTGELFF.

The chain carries TRBV4-2 and TRBJ2-5; the match to TRBD2 covers 9 bases. The V segment lost 4 bases and the J segment 1 base; nucleotides outside the gene matches: 1. CDR1 and CDR2 (germline): LGHNA, YNFKEQ. The CDR3 sequence is 14 residues long. The CDR3 reads CASSPTSGQETQYF. The DNA for the CDR3 is TGTGCCAGCAGCCCGACTAGCGGCCAAGAGACCCAGTACTTC.

This clone was recorded many times. The chain employs TRBV27 and TRBJ1-2, with TRBD1 matching 7 bases. Germline CDR1 and CDR2: MNHEY and SMNVEV (reference sequence). Trimming removed 7 bases from V and 7 bases from J; junction bases left unmatched: 21. The CDR3 contains 17 residues. The chain's CDR3 is CASTEFLNRGGMGGYTF. CDR3 DNA sequence: TGTGCCAGCACCGAGTTCTTGAACAGGGGAGGAATGGGTGGCTACACCTTC.

The rearrangement uses TRBV5-6 and TRBJ1-4; 11 bases are a match to TRBD1. CDR1 and CDR2 (germline): SGHDT, YYEEEE. There are 17 residues in the CDR3. V lost 3 bases to trimming and J lost 4 bases; unmatched junction nucleotides: 8. The chain's CDR3 is CASSSYPGTGGNEKLFF. The DNA of the CDR3 is TGTGCCAGCAGCTCTTATCCCGGGACAGGGGGTAATGAAAAACTGTTTTTT.

The rearrangement links TRBV19 to TRBJ2-1, with 12 bases aligning to TRBD2. V gave up 6 bases and J gave up 4 bases; unmatched junction bases: 16. Germline V gene sequence: CDR1 LNHDA, CDR2 SQIVND (reference sequence). This CDR3 is built from 19 residues. CDR3 amino acids: CASRPATSASGGGYNEQFF. CDR3 sequence (DNA): TGTGCCAGTAGGCCCGCCACCTCCGCTAGCGGGGGGGGATACAATGAGCAGTTCTTC.

This chain connects TRBV19 to TRBJ2-6; TRBD2 matches 10 bases. The junction had 11 bases not matched to a gene; V was cut back by 5 bases and J by 1 base. Germline CDR1 reads LNHDA; CDR2 reads SQIVND (reference sequence). The CDR3 is 19 amino acids. CDR3 nucleotide sequence: TGTGCCAGTAGTCGGGTAGCGGGGGGAATCAGGTCTGGGGCCAACGTCCTGACTTTC. This encodes CASSRVAGGIRSGANVLTF. Combining the CDR3 with reference TRBV19 and TRBJ2-6 gives the whole variable domain DGGITQSPKYLFRKEGQNVTLSCEQNLNHDAMYWYRQDPGQGLRLIYYSQIVNDFQKGDIAEGYSVSREKKESFPLTVTSAQKNPTAFYLCASSRVAGGIRSGANVLTFGAGSRLTVL.

The V call is TRBV19, the J call TRBJ1-2; possibly TRBD1 for D (6 bases). CDR3 length equals 12 residues. Trimming removed 7 bases from V and 8 bases from J, with 14 bases in between. Germline V gene sequence: CDR1 LNHDA, CDR2 SQIVND (reference sequence). The CDR3 region has the DNA TGTGCCAGTACTACAGGGTTTCAGGGCTACACCTTC. This sequence encodes CASTTGFQGYTF. Drawing the rest from reference TRBV19 and TRBJ1-2, the complete variable domain is DGGITQSPKYLFRKEGQNVTLSCEQNLNHDAMYWYRQDPGQGLRLIYYSQIVNDFQKGDIAEGYSVSREKKESFPLTVTSAQKNPTAFYLCASTTGFQGYTFGSGTRLTVV.

The chain carries TRBV15 and TRBJ1-6, with a possible D match to TRBD1 (5 bases). CDR3 size: 16 residues. The V gene lost 0 bases and the J gene lost 4 bases, with 10 bases spanning the gap. CDR1 is LNHNV, CDR2 YYDKDF, per germline (reference sequence). Here the CDR3 reads CATSRDGAVYNSPLHF. CDR3 DNA: TGTGCCACCAGCAGAGATGGGGCAGTGTATAATTCACCCCTCCACTTT.

This chain joins TRBV5-1 and TRBJ2-7; 10 bases match TRBD1. The J segment lost 2 bases and the V segment lost 3 bases, leaving 2 bases of the junction unmatched. Germline CDR1 and CDR2: SGHRS and YFSETQ. This CDR3 is built from 14 residues. DNA for the CDR3: TGCGCCAGCAGCTACGACAGGGGGCCCTACGAGCAGTACTTC. It codes for CASSYDRGPYEQYF.

V gene TRBV3-1 (or the pseudogene TRBV3-2) combines with J gene TRBJ2-7, with 11 positions matching TRBD1. The CDR3 length is 17 residues. V lost 4 bases, J lost 4 bases, and 12 bases stayed unmatched. Germline CDR1 reads LGHDT; CDR2 reads YNNKEL (reference sequence). Here the CDR3 DNA reads TGTGCCAGCAGCCGTCCGACCGGGACAGGGGGGTCGTACGAGCAGTACTTC. It translates to CASSRPTGTGGSYEQYF.

The chain links TRBV18 to TRBJ1-1; possible D gene TRBD1, 6 bases. The CDR3 has 16 residues. Germline V lookup: CDR1 KGHSH, CDR2 LQKENI. Trimming pared 4 bases from V and 5 bases from J, leaving 20 bases between. CDR3 coding DNA: TGTGCCAGCTCACGTGGGCAGGGGCGGTTCGGGACTGAAGCTTTCTTT. It specifies CASSRGQGRFGTEAFF.

The chain has TRBV11-2 and TRBJ1-1, with D tentatively TRBD1 (5 bases). Germline-derived CDR1 and CDR2 are SGHAT and FQNNGV. The CDR3 spans 14 residues. V lost 1 base, J lost 8 bases, and 14 bases lay in between. CDR3 sequence (DNA): TGTGCCAGCAGCTTAGTCGGCAGACAGACCGAAGCTTTCTTT. Its protein product is CASSLVGRQTEAFF.

This sequence joins TRBV19 and TRBJ2-3; possibly TRBD1 for D (6 bases). There are 12 residues in the CDR3. V was pared by 9 bases and J by 6 bases, with 13 bases between. Germline V gene lookup returns CDR1 LNHDA and CDR2 SQIVND (reference sequence). The CDR3 spells CASGPGEDTQYF. DNA for the CDR3: TGTGCCAGCGGGCCAGGGGAGGATACGCAGTATTTT.

This chain joins TRBV3-1 (or the pseudogene TRBV3-2) and TRBJ2-3; 9 positions agree with TRBD2. The junction had 4 bases not matched to a gene; V was cut back by 4 bases and J by 2 bases. The germline V gene has CDR1 LGHDT and CDR2 YNNKEL (reference sequence). The CDR3 extends over 15 amino acids. The CDR3 coding sequence is TGTGCCAGCAGCCGAGCGGGGGGCTCCACAGATACGCAGTATTTT. Its protein product is CASSRAGGSTDTQYF.